The clone carrying this T cell receptor (beta chain) was recorded at least ten times. Its antigen is undetermined. The sample is drawn from a study of blood T cells in healthy people across ages. Study findings and constraints: PBMC samples, being unsorted, prevented any conclusive comparison of naive and antigen-experienced cells.

Per the germline V gene, CDR1 is SGHAT and CDR2 is FQNNGV. J lost 6 bases, V lost 5 bases, and 10 bases had no gene match. This CDR3 is built from 15 residues. A sample-barcoded 5' primer and a J-beta primer mix were used in a second PCR of about 7 to 11 cycles. TCRdb reanalysed the 5' RACE reads using MiXCR and keeps one entry per CDR3 protein. The table lists approximately 600,000 distinct CDR3 sequences, approximately 50% of them singletons. Specimen: blood. The chain recombines TRBV11-2 with TRBJ2-1; 7 nucleotides match TRBD2. This TCR came from a man between 60 and 70 years old in good health. The CDR3 loop is CASSPGTITLNEQFF. For the CDR3, the DNA is TGTGCCAGCAGCCCCGGGACTATAACCCTCAATGAGCAGTTCTTC.